A selection of T cell receptor beta chains follows, all from one sample in a study of T cell responses to AZD1222 COVID-19 vaccine. Libraries were prepared by immunoSEQ multiplex PCR; TCRdb keeps only in-frame clonotypes and omits some of them. Of about 99,000 clones in the sample, over 80% are singletons; the top ten hold approximately 22%. The sequences come from peripheral blood, collected on day 0 of AZD1222 vaccination. The receptor set was obtained from an adult in good health. The CDR3 runs from the conserved cysteine through the conserved F or W. A D gene is named only where the DNA matches it firmly.

v_gene: TRBV4-3
j_gene: TRBJ2-1
d_gene: .
CDR3aa: CASSRTLGSSNEQFF

v_gene: TRBV29-1
j_gene: TRBJ2-1
d_gene: .
CDR3aa: CSVEFSELSYNEQFF

v_gene: TRBV11-2
j_gene: TRBJ1-1
d_gene: .
CDR3aa: CASSFYGVGGEAFF

v_gene: TRBV7-2
j_gene: TRBJ1-6
d_gene: TRBD1
CDR3aa: CASSIGQGNSPLHF

v_gene: TRBV18
j_gene: TRBJ1-6
d_gene: TRBD1
CDR3aa: CASSPGTEKGNSPLHF

v_gene: TRBV19
j_gene: TRBJ2-7
d_gene: .
CDR3aa: CASSYGGYEQYF

v_gene: TRBV28
j_gene: TRBJ2-7
d_gene: TRBD1
CDR3aa: CASSLGQGDYEQYF

v_gene: TRBV6-2/TRBV6-3
j_gene: TRBJ2-5
d_gene: .
CDR3aa: CASSYPIGSVETQYF

v_gene: TRBV19
j_gene: TRBJ1-2
d_gene: .
CDR3aa: CASSTQTPNYGYTF

v_gene: TRBV6-2/TRBV6-3
j_gene: TRBJ2-5
d_gene: .
CDR3aa: CASSYGGYETQYF

v_gene: TRBV11-3
j_gene: TRBJ1-1
d_gene: .
CDR3aa: CASSRDRMNTEAFF

v_gene: TRBV19
j_gene: TRBJ1-3
d_gene: .
CDR3aa: CASSISGARNTIYF

v_gene: TRBV23-1
j_gene: TRBJ2-7
d_gene: TRBD1
CDR3aa: CASSKILGTASYEQYF

v_gene: TRBV4-3
j_gene: TRBJ1-4
d_gene: TRBD1
CDR3aa: CASSLIQGVGGEKLFF

v_gene: TRBV10-2
j_gene: TRBJ2-1
d_gene: .
CDR3aa: CASSVGTGNEQFF

v_gene: TRBV7-2
j_gene: TRBJ2-1
d_gene: TRBD2
CDR3aa: CASSLGLQSGRARNEQFF

v_gene: TRBV5-1
j_gene: TRBJ2-3
d_gene: .
CDR3aa: CASSLMGDTQYF

v_gene: TRBV2
j_gene: TRBJ1-2
d_gene: .
CDR3aa: CASSRQTNYGYTF

v_gene: TRBV10-3
j_gene: TRBJ2-5
d_gene: .
CDR3aa: CAISPRGVGETQYF

v_gene: TRBV6-5
j_gene: TRBJ2-2
d_gene: .
CDR3aa: CASSVGAGIGELFF

v_gene: TRBV28
j_gene: TRBJ1-2
d_gene: .
CDR3aa: CASSKNVYGYTF

v_gene: TRBV6-5
j_gene: TRBJ1-2
d_gene: .
CDR3aa: CASLSGPPNYGYTF

v_gene: TRBV7-9
j_gene: TRBJ1-5
d_gene: .
CDR3aa: CASSSPEGSNQPQHF

v_gene: TRBV7-9
j_gene: TRBJ2-7
d_gene: TRBD1
CDR3aa: CASGSTGYYEQYF

v_gene: TRBV11-2
j_gene: TRBJ1-1
d_gene: TRBD1
CDR3aa: CASSRDRNTEAFF

v_gene: TRBV28
j_gene: TRBJ2-1
d_gene: TRBD1
CDR3aa: CASSLMGTGRNEQFF

v_gene: TRBV6-5
j_gene: TRBJ2-5
d_gene: .
CDR3aa: CASSINQETQYF

v_gene: TRBV7-2
j_gene: TRBJ1-6
d_gene: .
CDR3aa: CASSTLTSNSSPLHF

v_gene: TRBV5-8
j_gene: TRBJ2-2
d_gene: .
CDR3aa: CASSLGHFRTGELFF

v_gene: TRBV7-2
j_gene: TRBJ2-5
d_gene: .
CDR3aa: CASSLVTGTVQETQYF

v_gene: TRBV2
j_gene: TRBJ2-2
d_gene: .
CDR3aa: CASSERGAQASPGELFF

v_gene: TRBV6-1
j_gene: TRBJ2-3
d_gene: .
CDR3aa: CASSEHTDTQYF

v_gene: TRBV12-3/TRBV12-4
j_gene: TRBJ1-1
d_gene: .
CDR3aa: CASSPGQNTEAFF

v_gene: TRBV4-1
j_gene: TRBJ2-7
d_gene: TRBD1
CDR3aa: CASSQDGTGPAYEQYF

v_gene: TRBV7-8
j_gene: TRBJ1-2
d_gene: TRBD1
CDR3aa: CASSPRDRVSYGYTF

v_gene: TRBV27
j_gene: TRBJ1-2
d_gene: TRBD1
CDR3aa: CASRPTGSNYGYTF

v_gene: TRBV4-3
j_gene: TRBJ2-3
d_gene: .
CDR3aa: CASSQDSPGSVGLDTQYF

v_gene: TRBV3-1/TRBV3-2
j_gene: TRBJ1-6
d_gene: .
CDR3aa: CASTQQGAPLHF

v_gene: TRBV16
j_gene: TRBJ2-4
d_gene: TRBD2
CDR3aa: CASSQSVERGHF

v_gene: TRBV27
j_gene: TRBJ1-4
d_gene: .
CDR3aa: CASRGLEKLFF

v_gene: TRBV2
j_gene: TRBJ2-1
d_gene: TRBD2
CDR3aa: CASSDFTSGSNNEQFF

v_gene: TRBV4-2
j_gene: TRBJ1-2
d_gene: .
CDR3aa: CASSQDLTSNYGYTF

v_gene: TRBV6-5
j_gene: TRBJ2-7
d_gene: .
CDR3aa: CASTRGPGSYEQYF

v_gene: TRBV6-5
j_gene: TRBJ2-2
d_gene: .
CDR3aa: CASSVRSTGELFF

v_gene: TRBV2
j_gene: TRBJ1-4
d_gene: .
CDR3aa: CASTGTVATNEKLFF

v_gene: TRBV7-2
j_gene: TRBJ1-3
d_gene: .
CDR3aa: CASSVGISDTIYF

v_gene: TRBV5-1
j_gene: TRBJ1-1
d_gene: .
CDR3aa: CASSLDTAMGTEAFF

v_gene: TRBV19
j_gene: TRBJ2-7
d_gene: .
CDR3aa: CARRTGRPAGEQYF

v_gene: TRBV30
j_gene: TRBJ1-5
d_gene: TRBD1
CDR3aa: CAWSPGQENQPQHF

v_gene: TRBV10-1
j_gene: TRBJ1-1
d_gene: .
CDR3aa: CASSPDLNTEAFF

v_gene: TRBV4-1
j_gene: TRBJ1-1
d_gene: .
CDR3aa: CASSQAATYTEAFF

v_gene: TRBV24-1
j_gene: TRBJ2-1
d_gene: TRBD2
CDR3aa: CATSGIAGASYNEQFF